This paragraph reports one TCR beta chain. Its antigen remains unidentified. Amplification yielded TCR beta CDR3 regions, with RNA transcripts as the source. Initially, a first-round RT-PCR of the TCR CDR3 employed the HTBI primer set. TCRdb itself ran the multiplex PCR reads through MiXCR, one entry per CDR3 protein. The sample holds about 290,000 distinct CDR3 sequences, roughly 13% seen once. The sample is drawn from a study of T cells in Graves' hyperthyroidism and ophthalmopathy. Points from the study as a whole: Most thyroid clonotypes expanded above 0.001 appeared in blood too.

The sample taken for sequencing was blood. This TCR was recovered from a woman aged 25 to 39 with Graves' hyperthyroidism that later progressed to Graves' ophthalmopathy.

CDR3 sequence reads: CSARRTTDTQYF. CDR3 in DNA: TGCAGTGCTAGGAGAACAACAGATACGCAGTATTTT. The chain employs TRBV20-1 and TRBJ2-3; D is ambiguous. CDR3 size: 12 residues. Trimming left V 3 bases short and J 3 bases short, with 7 bases between. Germline assignment: CDR1 DFQATT and CDR2 SNEGSKA (reference sequence).